This TCR beta chain was sequenced during a study of T cell responses to AZD1222 COVID-19 vaccine. As for the study in general: Second-dose intervals near 4 or 12 weeks were combined.

Assay used: immunoSEQ multiplex PCR; TCRdb lists only in-frame clones, some missing. The sample has about 140,000 clones, almost 90% seen once. This CDR3 contains 15 residues. The ends were cut back, 5 bases at V and 4 bases at J, with 17 bases in the middle. Germline V gene lookup returns CDR1 LNHDA and CDR2 SQIVND (reference sequence). The chain is built from TRBV19 and TRBJ1-2, with no clear D. The sequence was obtained from an adult in good health. The specimen comprised peripheral blood, sampled on day 0 of AZD1222 vaccination. The CDR3 DNA reads as TGTGCCAGTAGTGCTTCTGACCGTCCGCCCTATGGCTACACCTTC. It specifies CASSASDRPPYGYTF. Complete variable domain (other parts from reference TRBV19 and TRBJ1-2): DGGITQSPKYLFRKEGQNVTLSCEQNLNHDAMYWYRQDPGQGLRLIYYSQIVNDFQKGDIAEGYSVSREKKESFPLTVTSAQKNPTAFYLCASSASDRPPYGYTFGSGTRLTVV.